This TCR beta chain was recovered during a study of molecular identifiers for immune sequencing clone quantification. TCRdb reprocessed the PCR reads via MiXCR and lists one record per CDR3 protein. The sample lists more than 450,000 distinct CDR3 sequences, about 26% occurring once. Losses at the gene ends were 5 bases for V and 3 bases for J; bases not matched to a gene: 7. This CDR3 comprises 15 residues. Germline-derived CDR1 and CDR2 are SEHNR and FQNEAQ (reference sequence). This clonotype occurred a few times. The chain has TRBV7-9 and TRBJ1-5; 7 positions match TRBD1. Sequencing used naive CD8+ T cells from blood, with Jurkat cell RNA spiked in. Specified subset: FACS-sorted CD8+CD4-CCR7+CD45RA+ naive T cells. The receptor was isolated from a human donor in good health. Some libraries in this study had Jurkat cell RNA spiked in. The CDR3 coding sequence is TGTGCCAGCAGCGCAGGACAGGATCACAATCAGCCCCAGCATTTT. Protein: CASSAGQDHNQPQHF.